These T cell receptor beta chains were read from a single sample in a study of shared clonotypes between healthy human individuals. TCRdb's table, derived via immunoSEQ multiplex PCR, lists solely in-frame clones and lacks some. This sample carries about 2.4 million clones, 93% of them seen once, and the ten largest clones take approximately 0.35%. The sample taken for sequencing was naive CD4+ T cells from PBMCs. The receptors derive from a man between 18 and 35 years old in good health. Some clones in this sample may be carry-over from other donors' samples. Both conserved end residues are part of each CDR3. The order of the fields is V gene, D gene, J gene, CDR3 length, CDR3 protein, CDR3 DNA. The D gene is left open where the match is weak.

TRBV4-3	.	TRBJ2-3	16	CASSHRSGAGEGPQYF	TGCGCCAGCAGCCACCGATCGGGGGCAGGAGAAGGGCCGCAGTATTTT
TRBV27	.	TRBJ2-1	16	CASSFGAFNSYNEQFF	TGTGCCAGCAGTTTCGGAGCTTTCAACTCCTACAATGAGCAGTTCTTC
TRBV5-1	.	TRBJ2-2	13	CASSFTGGGELFF	TGCGCCAGCAGCTTTACAGGTGGCGGGGAGCTGTTTTTT
TRBV7-9	.	TRBJ2-5	14	CASSHRSLQETQYF	TGTGCCAGCAGCCACCGGAGCCTCCAAGAGACCCAGTACTTC
TRBV11-2	.	TRBJ2-1	14	CASSLGGAYNEQFF	TGTGCCAGCAGCTTAGGGGGGGCCTACAATGAGCAGTTCTTC
TRBV10-1	TRBD2	TRBJ2-5	15	CASSGVAGTQETQYF	TGCGCCAGCAGTGGGGTAGCGGGTACCCAAGAGACCCAGTACTTC
TRBV28	TRBD1	TRBJ1-3	17	CASSLAPSRTGGNTIYF	TGTGCCAGCAGTTTAGCCCCTTCAAGGACAGGGGGAAACACCATATATTTT
TRBV27	.	TRBJ1-3	15	CASGITGGAGNTIYF	TGTGCCAGCGGTATCACAGGTGGAGCTGGAAACACCATATATTTT
TRBV30	.	TRBJ1-5	12	CAWSMGGQPQHF	TGTGCCTGGAGTATGGGAGGTCAGCCCCAGCATTTT
TRBV7-6	.	TRBJ2-1	14	CASSLRAAEKSLFF	TGTGCCAGCAGCTTAAGGGCGGCGGAAAAATCCCTGTTCTTC
TRBV11-2	TRBD2	TRBJ2-7	18	CASSAPAPGLAGNYEQYF	TGTGCCAGCAGCGCCCCGGCCCCGGGACTAGCGGGGAACTACGAGCAGTACTTC
TRBV28	TRBD2	TRBJ2-1	15	CASNLLGGRAGEQFF	TGTGCCAGCAACCTCCTTGGCGGGAGGGCCGGCGAGCAGTTCTTC
TRBV5-5	TRBD1	TRBJ1-3	16	CASSSPGTGTGNTIYF	TGTGCCAGCAGCTCCCCCGGGACAGGGACTGGAAACACCATATATTTT
TRBV28	.	TRBJ2-7	14	CASSLYTGRIEQYF	TGTGCCAGCAGTTTGTATACGGGCCGTATCGAGCAGTACTTC
TRBV6-5	.	TRBJ1-1	13	CASSYNRNTEAFF	TGTGCCAGCAGTTATAACAGGAACACTGAAGCTTTCTTT
TRBV30	.	TRBJ2-1	15	CAWTNGEGAYNEQFF	TGTGCCTGGACTAACGGGGAGGGGGCCTACAATGAGCAGTTCTTC
TRBV6-6	TRBD1	TRBJ1-5	16	CASSYGGTGPDQPQHF	TGTGCCAGCAGTTACGGAGGGACAGGGCCCGATCAGCCCCAGCATTTT
TRBV7-2	TRBD1	TRBJ2-1	15	CASSRGQGARNEQFF	TGTGCCAGCAGCCGAGGACAGGGGGCAAGGAATGAGCAGTTCTTC
TRBV5-6	.	TRBJ1-3	16	CASSLGQPGSGNTIYF	TGTGCCAGCAGCTTGGGACAGCCCGGTTCTGGAAACACCATATATTTT
TRBV5-8	.	TRBJ2-6	17	CASSPRRPGSGANVLTF	TGTGCCAGCAGCCCGCGTCGGCCGGGCTCTGGGGCCAACGTCCTGACTTTC
TRBV7-2	.	TRBJ1-1	14	CASSLAGEYTEAFF	TGTGCCAGCAGCTTAGCAGGGGAGTACACTGAAGCTTTCTTT
TRBV19	TRBD2	TRBJ2-1	18	CASSIDPGGGQSYNEQFF	TGTGCCAGTAGTATAGACCCGGGAGGGGGGCAGTCCTACAATGAGCAGTTCTTC
TRBV18	.	TRBJ1-4	14	CASSARDNPEKLFF	TGTGCCAGCTCAGCCCGGGACAACCCTGAAAAACTGTTTTTT
TRBV5-1	.	TRBJ1-1	16	CASSLVGGGTNTEAFF	TGCGCCAGCAGCTTGGTGGGGGGAGGGACTAACACTGAAGCTTTCTTT
TRBV9	TRBD1	TRBJ2-1	12	CASKGAGDEQFF	TGTGCCAGCAAGGGGGCGGGCGATGAGCAGTTCTTC
TRBV18	TRBD1	TRBJ1-1	16	CASSPRQGDSNTEAFF	TGTGCCAGCTCACCCAGACAGGGGGACTCGAACACTGAAGCTTTCTTT